This T cell receptor beta chain was documented in a study of blood T cell repertoires in COVID-19. Here immunoSEQ multiplex PCR was the method, and the copy in TCRdb shows in-frame clones only, minus some. In the table there are 100,000 to 150,000 clones, 88% of which are singletons. Germline CDR1 is SGHKS and CDR2 is YYEKEE (reference sequence). After removal of 4 bases from V and 1 base from J, the junction contained 5 bases not matched to a gene. This CDR3 region has 15 residues. This rearrangement joins TRBV5-5 to TRBJ1-3; TRBD1 aligns across 7 bases. This TCR was recovered from a woman older than 75 with acute or convalescent COVID-19. The sequenced sample was peripheral blood. The CDR3 sequence: CASSVRTGSGNTIYF. In DNA form, the CDR3 reads TGTGCCAGCAGCGTACGGACAGGATCTGGAAACACCATATATTTT. The variable domain in full, with the rest retrieved from reference TRBV5-5 and TRBJ1-3, is DAGVTQSPTHLIKTRGQQVTLRCSPISGHKSVSWYQQVLGQGPQFIFQYYEKEERGRGNFPDRFSARQFPNYSSELNVNALLLGDSALYLCASSVRTGSGNTIYFGEGSWLTVV.